This T cell receptor beta chain emerged from a study of graft-versus-host responses after intestinal transplantation (dated by TCRdb to the early 2020s). Context from the whole study: Multivisceral, liver-intestinal, or isolated intestinal transplants were received by the recipients. A peak of at least 4% donor T cells among recipient peripheral blood mononuclear cells was the definition used for donor T cell macrochimerism. Anti-thymocyte globulin induction was given to all recipients, followed by maintenance tacrolimus and steroids for approximately 3 years. Graft-versus-host and host-versus-graft alloreactive T cell clones were tracked in the graft, circulation and bone marrow after intestinal transplantation using bulk TCR-beta CDR3 sequencing. Of the roughly 24 intestinal transplant recipients enrolled in the cohort, one of whom was a retransplant, 3 patients without pretransplant specimens were excluded. To identify alloreactive clones, pre-transplant mixed lymphocyte reaction products were sequenced and then compared with unstimulated pre-transplant donor and recipient T cells. Rather than going through the commercial service, samples from three later patients were sequenced in-house on an Illumina MiSeq and processed with MiXCR. General study outcomes and caveats: GvH clones were found in recipient bone marrow, and some of the GvH clones appeared earlier in ileal mucosa or blood, which is consistent with an intestinal mucosal origin. The relatively low number and heterogeneity of intestinal transplant patients limited the conclusions. High GvH to HvG T cell clonal ratios were observed in the allografts of patients with donor T cell macrochimerism. Early after transplant, peak levels of circulating GvH clones were found to be associated with declines in HvG clones.

In the first month after transplant, blood samples were collected up to 4 times, and after that at least monthly when available. Relative to germline, V is missing 5 bases and J is missing 0 bases, with 4 bases of the junction outside any gene match. As encoded in the germline V gene, CDR1 is MNHNS while CDR2 is SASEGT. From cysteine to phenylalanine, the CDR3 is 14 amino acids long. Solely the CDR3 DNA is kept, with 42 bases framed from the first base. Receptor amplification or capture employed the immunoSEQ multiplex PCR assay. Adaptive Biotechnologies carried out high-throughput TCR-beta CDR3 sequencing of genomic DNA for most patients. The authors' analysis ran thus. Adaptive's ImmunoSEQ software supplied the TCR sequencing data for more than 15 patients, while MiXCR and VDJtools were used to process three other patients. CDR3 nucleotide sequences shared by donor and recipient were removed because the origin of these sequences could not be assigned. Alloreactive clones required at least 2-fold expansion over unstimulated cells and minimum CFSE-low frequency of 0.002% (template counts) or 0.001% (read counts). Clones were considered mappable if detected in sequenced pre-transplant spleen, lymph node, or MLR CFSE-low populations of the donor or recipient. Cumulative frequency of alloreactive clones was calculated as a percentage of all sequences weighted by copy number. Imported from immuneACCESS, the table was reduced by TCRdb to in-frame sequences with V and J called. These copies leave out some clones; in studies compared against another copy, an unresolved V gene accounts for under half, and the cause of the remainder is not known. That table supplies the V and J calls and clone size; D and trimming were determined from the DNA. Counted in this sample were roughly 25,000 clones; approximately 87% of them appeared once. 1.1% of the sample is held by the ten biggest clonotypes.

A word on this clone: Its antigen specificity is not known. The sample holds no much larger clone one base away, and base qualities are not on file.

The V gene is TRBV6-1 and the J gene is TRBJ2-7; 7 junctional bases match TRBD1. This specimen was PBMCs, taken 28 days after intestinal transplant. The receptor's source is a human patient who received an intestinal transplant, so some T cells may come from the graft donor. The sequenced DNA: TGTGCCAGCAGTAAACAGGGGCACTCCTACGAGCAGTACTTC. This is translated as CASSKQGHSYEQYF.